This entry lists 18 T cell receptor beta chains sequenced from one sample in a study of blood T cell repertoires in COVID-19. Generated by immunoSEQ multiplex PCR, the TCRdb table keeps only in-frame clones and is missing some. The table records under 45,000 clones, around nine tenths of them present only once. Sequenced sample: peripheral blood. The origin of the receptors is a man between 60 and 70 years old with active or convalescent COVID-19.

The chain employs TRBV12-3 or TRBV12-4 and TRBJ1-2, with 9 bases that match TRBD1. The junction had 5 bases not matched to a gene; V was cut back by 6 bases and J by 6 bases. This CDR3 spans 13 amino acids. The CDR3 is CASSLDRGNGYTF. CDR3 nucleotide sequence: TGTGCCAGCAGCCTGGACAGGGGAAATGGCTACACCTTC.

This clone came up a few times. The chain combines TRBV7-6 with TRBJ1-1; 10 nucleotides align to TRBD1. V lost 3 bases, J lost 2 bases, and 3 bases stayed unmatched. CDR1 and CDR2 from the germline V gene are SGHVS and FNYEAQ. The CDR3 sequence is 15 residues long. The CDR3 coding sequence is TGTGCCAGCAGCTTGGGGACAGGGGCAAACACTGAAGCTTTCTTT. This translates into CASSLGTGANTEAFF.

The chain couples TRBV27 to TRBJ2-2, with 9 nucleotides matching TRBD2. Trimming at V came to 1 base and at J to 9 bases, leaving 6 bases not matched to a gene. The CDR3 length is 15 residues. The germline V gene encodes CDR1 MNHEY and CDR2 SMNVEV (reference sequence). DNA of the CDR3: TGTGCCAGCAGTTTATTGGGACTAGCTTCTCGGGAGCTGTTTTTT. The encoded protein is CASSLLGLASRELFF.

The rearrangement joins TRBV7-2 to TRBJ2-7; the match to TRBD1 covers 8 bases. V shed 1 base and J 5 bases; nucleotides not matched to a gene: 10. CDR1 SGHTA and CDR2 FQGNSA come from the germline V gene. This CDR3 has 16 amino acids. The chain's CDR3 is CASSLESSRGLNEQYF. The CDR3 region has the DNA TGTGCCAGCAGCTTAGAGTCGAGCAGGGGGCTCAACGAGCAGTACTTC.

The chain is built from TRBV11-3 and TRBJ2-5; 10 bases align to TRBD2. Unmatched junction bases numbered 12, after V lost 6 bases and J lost 5 bases. The CDR3 has 16 residues. Per the germline V gene, CDR1 is SGHNT and CDR2 is YENEEA. CDR3 DNA: TGTGCCAGCAGTCGAAAAAGCGGGAGGGCGGGGGAGACCCAGTACTTC. Its protein product is CASSRKSGRAGETQYF.

This clone was recorded once. The gene calls are TRBV24-1 and TRBJ2-2, with 10 bases lining up with TRBD2. The germline V gene has CDR1 KGHDR and CDR2 SFDVKD. V shed 4 bases and J 4 bases; nucleotides not matched to a gene: 8. The CDR3 contains 17 residues. The CDR3 here is CATSESSSGGPTGELFF. The CDR3 DNA follows: TGTGCCACCAGTGAATCTTCTAGCGGGGGCCCCACCGGGGAGCTGTTTTTT.

This sequence joins TRBV28 and TRBJ2-2; possibly TRBD2 for D (6 bases). Germline lookup yields CDR1 MDHEN and CDR2 SYDVKM. The CDR3 sequence is 14 residues long. Deletions cut 7 bases from V and 1 base from J, with 10 bases between. CDR3 residues: CASTLGGNTGELFF. For the CDR3, the DNA is TGTGCCAGCACCCTGGGGGGGAACACCGGGGAGCTGTTTTTT.

This chain uses TRBV19 with TRBJ2-7, with D possibly being TRBD1 (5 bases). The V and J ends lost 8 bases and 2 bases respectively, with 10 bases between them. From germline, CDR1 is LNHDA and CDR2 SQIVND (reference sequence). The CDR3 totals 12 residues. The CDR3 DNA is TGTGCCAGTTCTAAGACAGCCTACGAGCAGTACTTC. This sequence encodes CASSKTAYEQYF.

V and J are TRBV6-5 and TRBJ2-7; the D gene is possibly TRBD1 (5 bases). CDR1 is MNHEY and CDR2 is SVGAGI in the germline V gene. Trimming removed 0 bases at V and 6 bases at J, with 12 bases between. This CDR3 is built from 14 residues. The CDR3: CASSYSPGYGEQYF. In nucleotides, the CDR3 is TGTGCCAGCAGTTACTCGCCAGGGTATGGCGAGCAGTACTTC.

The CDR3 region is CASSLTGANSNQPQHF. The CDR3 region has the DNA TGTGCCAGCAGCTTGACAGGGGCGAATAGCAATCAGCCCCAGCATTTT. This sequence joins TRBV7-8 and TRBJ1-5; 8 positions match TRBD1. V lost 3 bases to trimming and J lost 0 bases; unmatched junction nucleotides: 4. The germline V gene encodes CDR1 SGHVS and CDR2 FQNEAQ. This CDR3 is 16 amino acids long.

The chain has TRBV5-1 and TRBJ1-2, with D maybe TRBD1 (6 bases). Trimming cost V 1 base and J 2 bases, with 12 bases left between them. The CDR3 is 15 residues long. Germline V gene sequence: CDR1 SGHRS, CDR2 YFSETQ. This CDR3 reads CASSLNPQGNYGYTF. CDR3 coding DNA: TGCGCCAGCAGCTTGAATCCCCAGGGGAACTATGGCTACACCTTC. Supplemented by reference TRBV5-1 and TRBJ1-2, the full variable domain reads KAGVTQTPRYLIKTRGQQVTLSCSPISGHRSVSWYQQTPGQGLQFLFEYFSETQRNKGNFPGRFSGRQFSNSRSEMNVSTLELGDSALYLCASSLNPQGNYGYTFGSGTRLTVV.

The chain has TRBV14 and TRBJ1-4; 7 positions match TRBD1. CDR3 length: 15 residues. Trimming took 5 bases from V and 6 from J; bases not matched to a gene: 9. Looked up from germline, CDR1 is SGHDN and CDR2 is FVKESK. In DNA, the CDR3 is TGTGCCAGCAGCTTTCGACAGGGTACGGATGAAAAACTGTTTTTT. This translates into CASSFRQGTDEKLFF.

This chain uses TRBV7-9 with TRBJ1-4, with unresolved D. Germline V gene lookup returns CDR1 SEHNR and CDR2 FQNEAQ (reference sequence). The CDR3 totals 17 residues. V lost 1 base and J lost 0, with 12 bases in between. The CDR3 nucleotides read TGTGCCAGCAGCTTAGAAGGAGGACGGGCAACTAATGAAAAACTGTTTTTT. This gives the protein CASSLEGGRATNEKLFF.

The chain is built from TRBV5-4 and TRBJ2-7, with TRBD2 matching over 13 bases. The CDR3 is 16 amino acids. V was pared by 4 bases and J by 3 bases, with 7 bases of the junction left unmatched. Per the germline V gene, CDR1 is SGHNT and CDR2 is YYREEE (reference sequence). The CDR3 bases are TGTGCCAGCAGCCCGGGACTAGCGGGATTGGGCTACGAGCAGTACTTC. Translation: CASSPGLAGLGYEQYF.

There are a few counts of this clone. V and J are TRBV10-3 and TRBJ2-1; D possibly corresponds to TRBD1 (6 bases). V dropped 1 base and J dropped 0 bases, with 16 bases sitting between them. CDR1 is ENHRY, CDR2 SYGVKD, per germline. This CDR3 has 18 residues. CDR3 nucleotide sequence: TGTGCCATCAGTGAGTTCTCCCTGACAGGTAGCTCCTACAATGAGCAGTTCTTC. This encodes CAISEFSLTGSSYNEQFF.

The chain links TRBV12-5 to TRBJ2-5, with 7 bases lining up with TRBD1. The ends lost 3 bases at V and 0 bases at J; junction bases unmatched: 4. The germline CDR1 and CDR2 sequences are LGHNT and FRNRAP. The CDR3 extends over 15 amino acids. The CDR3 reads CASGLGRGYQETQYF. The CDR3 nucleotides are TGTGCTAGTGGTTTAGGCAGGGGGTACCAAGAGACCCAGTACTTC.

This chain joins TRBV14 and TRBJ2-1, with 15 bases matching TRBD2. The germline V gene has CDR1 SGHDN and CDR2 FVKESK. Trimming removed 4 bases from V and 4 bases from J; junction bases left unmatched: 2. The CDR3 covers 16 residues. CDR3 protein: CASSRTSGGVYNEQFF. For the CDR3, the DNA is TGTGCCAGCAGCCGGACTAGCGGGGGGGTTTACAATGAGCAGTTCTTC.

This sequence joins TRBV29-1 and TRBJ1-1; D is uncertain. Trimming stripped 0 bases from V and 6 bases from J, with 11 bases between. The germline CDR1 and CDR2 sequences are SQVTM and ANQGSEA. The CDR3 has 13 amino acids. As DNA, the CDR3 is TGCAGCGTTGAAGATCTTCGACAAGCTGAAGCTTTCTTT. Translated: CSVEDLRQAEAFF.